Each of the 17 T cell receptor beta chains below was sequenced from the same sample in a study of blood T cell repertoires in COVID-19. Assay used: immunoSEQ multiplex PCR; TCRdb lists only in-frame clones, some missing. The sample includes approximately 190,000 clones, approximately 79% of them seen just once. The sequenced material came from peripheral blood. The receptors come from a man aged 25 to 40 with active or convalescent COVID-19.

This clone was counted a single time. The CDR3 here is CASSVALAGAGGTDTQYF. Here the CDR3 DNA reads TGTGCCAGCAGCGTAGCCCTCGCGGGAGCTGGAGGCACAGATACGCAGTATTTT. V usage is TRBV9 and J usage is TRBJ2-3; 7 bases fit TRBD2. The CDR3 totals 18 residues. V dropped 0 bases and J dropped 1; count of bases not matched to a gene: 11. Per germline, CDR1 SGDLS and CDR2 YYNGEE. Full variable domain (missing parts from reference TRBV9 and TRBJ2-3): DSGVTQTPKHLITATGQRVTLRCSPRSGDLSVYWYQQSLDQGLQFLIQYYNGEERAKGNILERFSAQQFPDLHSELNLSSLELGDSALYFCASSVALAGAGGTDTQYFGPGTRLTVL.

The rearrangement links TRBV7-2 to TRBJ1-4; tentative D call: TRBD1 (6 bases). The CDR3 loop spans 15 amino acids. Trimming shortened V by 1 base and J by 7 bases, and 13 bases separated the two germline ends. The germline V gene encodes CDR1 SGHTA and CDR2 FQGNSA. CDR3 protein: CASSLDTGSGEKLFF. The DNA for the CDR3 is TGTGCCAGCAGCTTAGACACAGGGTCGGGTGAAAAACTGTTTTTT.

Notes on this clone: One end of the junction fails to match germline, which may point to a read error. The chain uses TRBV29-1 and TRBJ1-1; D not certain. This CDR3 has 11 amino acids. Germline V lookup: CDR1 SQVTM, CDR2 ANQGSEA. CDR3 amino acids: CSVEGAAEAFF. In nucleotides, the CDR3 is TGCAGCGTGGAAGGAGCGGCCGAAGCTTTCTTT.

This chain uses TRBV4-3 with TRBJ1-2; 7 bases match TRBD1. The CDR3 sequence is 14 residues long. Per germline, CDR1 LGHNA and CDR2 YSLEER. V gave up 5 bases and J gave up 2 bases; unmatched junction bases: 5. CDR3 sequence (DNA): TGCGCCAGCAGCACGAGACAGGGCAACTATGGCTACACCTTC. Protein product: CASSTRQGNYGYTF.

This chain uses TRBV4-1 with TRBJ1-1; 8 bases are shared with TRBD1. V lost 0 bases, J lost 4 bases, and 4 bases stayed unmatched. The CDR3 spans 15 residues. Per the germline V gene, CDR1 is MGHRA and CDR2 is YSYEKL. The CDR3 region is CASSQEGRGPTEAFF. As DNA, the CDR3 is TGCGCCAGCAGCCAAGAGGGCAGGGGGCCCACTGAAGCTTTCTTT.

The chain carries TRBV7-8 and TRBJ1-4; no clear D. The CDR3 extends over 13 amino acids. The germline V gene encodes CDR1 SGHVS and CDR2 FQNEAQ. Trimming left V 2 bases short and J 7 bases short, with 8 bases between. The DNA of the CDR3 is TGTGCCAGCAGCTTACAGACGGGTGAAAAACTGTTTTTT. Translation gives CASSLQTGEKLFF.

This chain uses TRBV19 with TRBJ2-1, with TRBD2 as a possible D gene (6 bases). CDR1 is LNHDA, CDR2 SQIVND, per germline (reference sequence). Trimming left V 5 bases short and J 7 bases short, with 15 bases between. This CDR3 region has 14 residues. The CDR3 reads CASSVIVEGNEQFF. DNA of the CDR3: TGTGCCAGTAGTGTGATCGTGGAGGGAAATGAGCAGTTCTTC.

The CDR3 sequence is CSASEGLVGNEQFF. In DNA form, the CDR3 reads TGCAGTGCTAGTGAAGGACTAGTCGGCAATGAGCAGTTCTTC. The J gene is TRBJ2-1, the V gene TRBV20-1; 7 bases match TRBD2. The germline gives CDR1 DFQATT, CDR2 SNEGSKA (reference sequence). The junction had 8 bases not matched to a gene; V was cut back by 3 bases and J by 6 bases. The CDR3 runs 14 residues.

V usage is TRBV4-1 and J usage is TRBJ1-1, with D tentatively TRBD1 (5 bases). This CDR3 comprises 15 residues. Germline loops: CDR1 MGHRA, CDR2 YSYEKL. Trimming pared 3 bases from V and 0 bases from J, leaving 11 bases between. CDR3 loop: CASSQPSRVNTEAFF. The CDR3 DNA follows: TGCGCCAGCAGCCAGCCGAGCAGGGTGAACACTGAAGCTTTCTTT.

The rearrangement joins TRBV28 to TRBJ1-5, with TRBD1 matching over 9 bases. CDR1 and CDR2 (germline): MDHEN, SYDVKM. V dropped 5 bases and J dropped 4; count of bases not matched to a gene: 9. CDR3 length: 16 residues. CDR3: CASSIRGQGLNQPQHF. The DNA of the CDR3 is TGTGCCAGCAGTATTAGAGGACAGGGGCTTAATCAGCCCCAGCATTTT.

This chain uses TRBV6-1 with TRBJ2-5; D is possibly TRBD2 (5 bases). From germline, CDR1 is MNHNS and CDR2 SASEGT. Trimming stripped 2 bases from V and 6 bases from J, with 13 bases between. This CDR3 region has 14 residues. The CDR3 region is CASSESSPGQTQYF. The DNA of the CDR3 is TGTGCCAGCAGTGAATCTAGCCCCGGGCAGACCCAGTACTTC.

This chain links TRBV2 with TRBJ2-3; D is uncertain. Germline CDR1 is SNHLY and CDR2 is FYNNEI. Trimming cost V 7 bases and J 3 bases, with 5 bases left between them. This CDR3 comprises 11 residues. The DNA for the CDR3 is TGTGCCAGCACCGTTACAGATACGCAGTATTTT. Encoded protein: CASTVTDTQYF.

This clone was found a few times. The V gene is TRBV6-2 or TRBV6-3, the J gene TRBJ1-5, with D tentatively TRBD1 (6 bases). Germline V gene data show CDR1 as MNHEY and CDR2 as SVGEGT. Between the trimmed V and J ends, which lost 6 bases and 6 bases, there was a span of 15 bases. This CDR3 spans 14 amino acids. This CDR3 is CASSAKQGFQPQHF. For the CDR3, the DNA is TGTGCCAGCAGCGCAAAACAGGGATTTCAGCCCCAGCATTTT.

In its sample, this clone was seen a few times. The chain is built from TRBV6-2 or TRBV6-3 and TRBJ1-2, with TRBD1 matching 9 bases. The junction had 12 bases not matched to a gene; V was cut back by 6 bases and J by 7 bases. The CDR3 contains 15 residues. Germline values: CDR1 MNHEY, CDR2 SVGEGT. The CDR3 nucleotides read TGTGCCAGCAGCCAGGCCGGACAGGGGACCGGTGGCTACACCTTC. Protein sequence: CASSQAGQGTGGYTF.

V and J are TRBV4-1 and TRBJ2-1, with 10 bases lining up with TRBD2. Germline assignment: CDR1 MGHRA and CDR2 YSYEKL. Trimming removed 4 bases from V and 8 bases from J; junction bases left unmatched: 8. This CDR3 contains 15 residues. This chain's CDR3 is CASSLAGGRGDEQFF. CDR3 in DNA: TGCGCCAGCAGCCTAGCGGGGGGACGGGGGGATGAGCAGTTCTTC.

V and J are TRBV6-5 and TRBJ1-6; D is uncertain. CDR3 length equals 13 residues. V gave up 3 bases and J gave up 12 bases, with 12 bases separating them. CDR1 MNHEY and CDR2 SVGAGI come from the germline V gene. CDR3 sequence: CASSYTGNRPLHF. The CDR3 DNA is TGTGCCAGCAGTTATACCGGGAATAGACCCCTCCACTTT.

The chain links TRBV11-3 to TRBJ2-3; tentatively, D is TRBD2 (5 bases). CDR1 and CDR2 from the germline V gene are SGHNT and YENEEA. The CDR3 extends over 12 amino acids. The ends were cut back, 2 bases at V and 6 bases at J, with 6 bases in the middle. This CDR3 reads CASSLSGDTQYF. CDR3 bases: TGTGCCAGCAGCTTATCGGGGGATACGCAGTATTTT. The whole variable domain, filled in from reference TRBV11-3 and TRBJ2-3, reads EAGVVQSPRYKIIEKKQPVAFWCNPISGHNTLYWYLQNLGQGPELLIRYENEEAVDDSQLPKDRFSAERLKGVDSTLKIQPAELGDSAVYLCASSLSGDTQYFGPGTRLTVL.